This T cell receptor (beta chain) emerged from a study of blood T cell repertoires in COVID-19. Study at large: T cells, B-cell-depleted T cells, or PBMCs supplied cDNA or gDNA.

Clones were read by immunoSEQ multiplex PCR, and TCRdb kept only the in-frame ones, dropping some. Of some 290,000 clones listed, 90% are singletons. Enrolled during active infection, Seattle patients were then followed longitudinally. Germline-derived CDR1 and CDR2 are SGHNT and YYREEE (reference sequence). V dropped 1 base and J dropped 0 bases, with 8 bases sitting between them. The CDR3 has 15 residues. This clonotype originated in a woman aged 40 to 49 with COVID-19, enrolled during active disease. Sequenced sample: peripheral blood. The V and J genes are TRBV5-4 and TRBJ2-1; D unresolved. The CDR3 is CASSLYTRSYNEQFF. The CDR3 DNA reads as TGTGCCAGCAGCTTGTATACTCGCTCCTACAATGAGCAGTTCTTC.